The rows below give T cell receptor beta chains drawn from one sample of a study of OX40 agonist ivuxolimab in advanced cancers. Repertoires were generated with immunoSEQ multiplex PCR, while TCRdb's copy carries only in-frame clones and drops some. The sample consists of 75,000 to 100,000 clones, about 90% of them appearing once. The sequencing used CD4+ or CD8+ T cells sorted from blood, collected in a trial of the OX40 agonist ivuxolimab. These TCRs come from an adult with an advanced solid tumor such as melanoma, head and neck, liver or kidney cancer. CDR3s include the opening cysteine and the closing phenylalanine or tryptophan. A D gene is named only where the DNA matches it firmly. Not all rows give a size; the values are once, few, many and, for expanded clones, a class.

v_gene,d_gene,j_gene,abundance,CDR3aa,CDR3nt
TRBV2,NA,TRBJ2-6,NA,CASSERGLPSGANVLTF,TGTGCCAGCAGTGAACGCGGGCTGCCCTCTGGGGCCAACGTCCTGACTTTC
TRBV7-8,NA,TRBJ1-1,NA,CASSLARGNTEAFF,TGTGCCAGCAGCTTAGCCAGGGGTAACACTGAAGCTTTCTTT
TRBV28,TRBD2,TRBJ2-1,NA,CASTVAGAYNEQFF,TGTGCCAGCACAGTCGCGGGAGCCTACAATGAGCAGTTCTTC
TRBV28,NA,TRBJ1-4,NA,CASSPGGAVIGNEKLFF,TGTGCCAGCAGCCCAGGAGGCGCGGTCATAGGGAATGAAAAACTGTTTTTT
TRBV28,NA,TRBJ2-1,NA,CASRAFGEQFF,TGTGCCAGCAGGGCCTTTGGTGAGCAGTTCTTC
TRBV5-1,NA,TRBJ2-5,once,CASSNRRVGETQYF,TGCGCCAGCTCAAACCGGAGGGTGGGGGAGACCCAGTACTTC
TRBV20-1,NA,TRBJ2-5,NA,CSASPGETQYF,TGCAGTGCTAGTCCGGGGGAGACCCAGTACTTC
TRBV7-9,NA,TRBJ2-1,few,CASSFRLEAANEQFF,TGTGCCAGCAGCTTCCGCCTCGAAGCGGCCAATGAGCAGTTCTTC
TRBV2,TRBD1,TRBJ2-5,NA,CASSPGTAAETQYF,TGTGCCAGCAGTCCCGGGACAGCAGCGGAGACCCAGTACTTC
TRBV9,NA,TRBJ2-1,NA,CASSVDWTYNEQFF,TGTGCCAGCAGTGTGGACTGGACCTACAATGAGCAGTTCTTC
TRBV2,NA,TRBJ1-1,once,CASSEGNMNTEAFF,TGTGCCAGCAGTGAGGGGAACATGAACACTGAAGCTTTCTTT
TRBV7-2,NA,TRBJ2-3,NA,CASSLGPNTDTQYF,TGTGCCAGCAGCTTAGGTCCTAACACAGATACGCAGTATTTT
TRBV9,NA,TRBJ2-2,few,CASSPRGPGELFF,TGTGCCAGCAGCCCTCGCGGTCCCGGGGAGCTGTTTTTT
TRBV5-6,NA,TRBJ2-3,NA,CASSFVQDTQYF,TGTGCCAGCAGCTTCGTGCAAGATACGCAGTATTTT
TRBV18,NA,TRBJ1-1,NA,CASSPNGENTEAFF,TGTGCCAGCTCACCAAATGGGGAGAACACTGAAGCTTTCTTT
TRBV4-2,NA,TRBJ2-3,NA,CASSQDTLTDTQYF,TGTGCCAGCAGCCAGGACACCCTCACAGATACGCAGTATTTT
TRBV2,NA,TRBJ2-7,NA,CASSAPPFTLEQYF,TGTGCCAGCAGTGCCCCCCCCTTTACCCTCGAGCAGTACTTC
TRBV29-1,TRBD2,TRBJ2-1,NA,CSVGTSGYNEQFF,TGCAGCGTTGGGACTAGCGGTTACAATGAGCAGTTCTTC
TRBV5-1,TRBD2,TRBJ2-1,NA,CASSPPSGTYNEQFF,TGCGCCAGCAGCCCCCCTAGCGGTACCTACAATGAGCAGTTCTTC
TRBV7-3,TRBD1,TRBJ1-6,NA,CASSLTGTGKNSYNSPLHF,TGTGCCAGCAGCTTAACAGGGACAGGGAAGAACTCCTATAATTCACCCCTCCACTTT
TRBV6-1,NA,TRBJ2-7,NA,CASSDSGLQGDEQYF,TGTGCCAGCAGTGATTCGGGACTGCAAGGCGACGAGCAGTACTTC
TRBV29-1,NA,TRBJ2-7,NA,CSVEAAYEQYF,TGCAGCGTTGAAGCCGCCTACGAGCAGTACTTC
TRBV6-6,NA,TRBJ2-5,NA,CASSYGWETQYF,TGTGCCAGCAGTTACGGATGGGAGACCCAGTACTTC
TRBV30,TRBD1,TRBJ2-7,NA,CAWEPGQGASEQYF,TGTGCCTGGGAACCGGGACAGGGGGCGAGCGAGCAGTACTTC
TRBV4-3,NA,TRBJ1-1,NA,CASSQDWQVNTEAFF,TGCGCCAGCAGCCAAGATTGGCAGGTGAACACTGAAGCTTTCTTT
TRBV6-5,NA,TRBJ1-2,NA,CASRRATENYGYTF,TGTGCCAGCAGAAGAGCGACAGAGAACTATGGCTACACCTTC
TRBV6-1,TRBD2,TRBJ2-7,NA,CASSPAGGEQYF,TGTGCCAGCAGCCCCGCGGGAGGCGAGCAGTACTTC
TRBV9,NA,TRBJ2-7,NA,CASSVPSPRFEQYF,TGTGCCAGCAGCGTACCGTCACCTCGGTTTGAGCAGTACTTC
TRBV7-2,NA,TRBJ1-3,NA,CASSFSQGLGGNTIYF,TGTGCCAGCAGCTTCTCGCAGGGGCTCGGGGGAAACACCATATATTTT
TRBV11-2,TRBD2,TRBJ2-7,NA,CASSPSGTTGEQYF,TGTGCCAGCAGCCCTAGCGGGACTACTGGCGAGCAGTACTTC
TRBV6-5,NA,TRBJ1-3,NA,CASCPGGLGNTIYF,TGTGCCAGCTGCCCGGGGGGGCTTGGAAACACCATATATTTT
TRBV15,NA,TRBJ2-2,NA,CAASSGREAGELFF,TGTGCCGCCAGCAGTGGAAGGGAAGCCGGGGAGCTGTTTTTT
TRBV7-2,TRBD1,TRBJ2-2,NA,CASSAGPGTGGTGELFF,TGTGCCAGCAGCGCGGGTCCCGGGACAGGGGGCACCGGGGAGCTGTTTTTT
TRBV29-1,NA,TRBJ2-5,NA,CSVEGGGRGSETQYF,TGCAGCGTTGAAGGCGGGGGCAGGGGATCTGAGACCCAGTACTTC
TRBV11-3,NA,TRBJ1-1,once,CASSLNWNTEAFF,TGTGCCAGCAGTCTGAACTGGAACACTGAAGCTTTCTTT
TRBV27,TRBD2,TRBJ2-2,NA,CASSFISGRGGELFF,TGTGCCAGCAGTTTCATTAGCGGGAGAGGCGGGGAGCTGTTTTTT
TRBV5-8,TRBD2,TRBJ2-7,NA,CASRGREGSYEQYF,TGTGCCAGCAGGGGGCGGGAGGGTTCCTACGAGCAGTACTTC
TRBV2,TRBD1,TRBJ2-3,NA,CASSYAVTGTGGTDTQYF,TGTGCCAGCAGTTACGCTGTGACCGGGACAGGGGGCACAGATACGCAGTATTTT
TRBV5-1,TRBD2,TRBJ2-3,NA,CASSLPSGTSTDTQYF,TGCGCCAGCAGTCTCCCTAGCGGTACCTCCACAGATACGCAGTATTTT
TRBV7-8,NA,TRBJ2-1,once,CASSRNRGGYNEQFF,TGTGCCAGCAGCCGAAACAGGGGGGGATACAATGAGCAGTTCTTC
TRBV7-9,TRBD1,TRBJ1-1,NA,CASSLRGQLTEAFF,TGTGCCAGCAGCTTAAGGGGGCAGCTCACTGAAGCTTTCTTT
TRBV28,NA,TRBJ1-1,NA,CASSPGATEAFF,TGTGCCAGCAGCCCAGGGGCCACTGAAGCTTTCTTT
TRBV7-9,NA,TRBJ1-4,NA,CASSRGTVTNEKLFF,TGTGCCAGCAGCCGGGGGACTGTAACTAATGAAAAACTGTTTTTT
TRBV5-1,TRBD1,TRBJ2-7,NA,CASSVRQGAFYEQYF,TGCGCCAGCAGCGTACGACAGGGGGCTTTCTACGAGCAGTACTTC
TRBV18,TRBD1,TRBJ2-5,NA,CASSPGDRVQETQYF,TGTGCCAGCTCACCAGGGGACAGGGTTCAAGAGACCCAGTACTTC
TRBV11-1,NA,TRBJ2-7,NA,CASSPRPSVVFYEQYF,TGTGCCAGCAGCCCACGCCCCAGCGTAGTTTTCTACGAGCAGTACTTC
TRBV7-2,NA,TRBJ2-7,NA,CASSLGVGSGSYEQYF,TGTGCCAGCAGCTTAGGGGTTGGGAGCGGCTCCTACGAGCAGTACTTC
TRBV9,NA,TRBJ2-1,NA,CASSVGGEIPSNEQFF,TGTGCCAGCAGCGTAGGAGGGGAGATCCCCTCCAATGAGCAGTTCTTC
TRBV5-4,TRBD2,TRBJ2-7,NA,CASSSPGLADYQGEQYF,TGTGCCAGCAGCTCGCCGGGACTAGCGGATTATCAAGGCGAGCAGTACTTC
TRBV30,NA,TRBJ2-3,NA,CAWSVRSADTQYF,TGTGCCTGGAGTGTCCGGTCCGCAGATACGCAGTATTTT
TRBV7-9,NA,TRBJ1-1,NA,CASSLRVSEAFF,TGTGCCAGCAGCTTACGGGTGTCTGAAGCTTTCTTT
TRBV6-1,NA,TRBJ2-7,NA,CASSEGTFSEQYF,TGTGCCAGCAGTGAGGGCACTTTTTCCGAGCAGTACTTC
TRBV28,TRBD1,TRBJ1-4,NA,CASTAGTGGGEKLFF,TGTGCCAGCACCGCTGGGACAGGGGGCGGGGAAAAACTGTTTTTT